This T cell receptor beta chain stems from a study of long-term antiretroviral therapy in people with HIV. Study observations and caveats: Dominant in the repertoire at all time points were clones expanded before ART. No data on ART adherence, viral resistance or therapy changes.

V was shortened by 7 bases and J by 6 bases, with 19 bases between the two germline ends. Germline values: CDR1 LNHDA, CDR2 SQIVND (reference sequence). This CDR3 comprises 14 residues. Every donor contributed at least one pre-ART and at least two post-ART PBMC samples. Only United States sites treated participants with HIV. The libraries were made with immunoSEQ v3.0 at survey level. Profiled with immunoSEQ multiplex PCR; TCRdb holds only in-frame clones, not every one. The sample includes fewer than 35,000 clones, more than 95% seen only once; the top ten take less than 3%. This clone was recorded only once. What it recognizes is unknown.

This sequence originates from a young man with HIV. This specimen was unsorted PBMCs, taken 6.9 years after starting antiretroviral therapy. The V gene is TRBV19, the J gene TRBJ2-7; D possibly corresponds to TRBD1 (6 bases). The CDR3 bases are TGTGCCAGTAAGACGATGGGACAAGCAGGCGAGCAGTACTTC. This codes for CASKTMGQAGEQYF.